This TCR beta chain was identified in a study of OX40 agonist ivuxolimab in advanced cancers. Patients who had autoimmune disease history or got systemic immunosuppression were left out. There are 19 residues in the CDR3. Looked up from germline, CDR1 is SGHRS and CDR2 is YFSETQ. Trimming took off 3 bases at V and 5 bases at J, with 29 bases between the two ends. Here immunoSEQ multiplex PCR was the method, and the copy in TCRdb shows in-frame clones only, minus some. The table includes 30,000 to 40,000 clones, roughly four fifths detected once. Sample: CD4+ or CD8+ T cells sorted from blood, taken in a trial of the OX40 agonist ivuxolimab. This TCR was recovered from an adult with an advanced solid tumor such as melanoma, head and neck, liver or kidney cancer. V is TRBV5-1 and J is TRBJ1-2; no clear D. The chain's CDR3 is CASSYHPVTSGSYTYGYTF. The CDR3 region has the DNA TGCGCCAGCAGCTACCACCCCGTTACTTCGGGGTCATATACTTATGGCTACACCTTC.